These T cell receptor beta chains were read from a single sample in a study of molecular identifiers for immune sequencing clone quantification. MiXCR, applied by TCRdb to the PCR reads, yields one record per CDR3 protein. The repertoire consists of hundreds of thousands of distinct CDR3 sequences, with 25% occurring once and the leading ten covering about 0.84%. The sequenced material came from naive CD8+ T cells from blood, with Jurkat cell RNA spiked in. The source of these receptors is a human donor in good health. Some libraries in this study had Jurkat cell RNA spiked in. Both conserved end residues are part of each CDR3. Each record gives: clone size, V gene, J gene, D gene, CDR3 protein, CDR3 DNA. The D gene is left open where the match is weak. Size values are once, few and many counts, or a class for expanded clones, and some rows have none.

abundance: many; v_gene: TRBV7-9; j_gene: TRBJ2-5; d_gene: .; CDR3aa: CASSPGLQETQYF; CDR3nt: TGTGCCAGCAGCCCGGGACTTCAAGAGACCCAGTACTTC
abundance: many; v_gene: TRBV28; j_gene: TRBJ1-1; d_gene: .; CDR3aa: CASSLYRGVDTEAFF; CDR3nt: TGTGCCAGCAGTTTATACCGGGGAGTAGACACTGAAGCTTTCTTT
abundance: many; v_gene: TRBV7-8; j_gene: TRBJ1-4; d_gene: .; CDR3aa: CASSPRVTPTNEKLFF; CDR3nt: TGTGCCAGCAGCCCGAGGGTGACCCCAACTAATGAAAAACTGTTTTTT
abundance: many; v_gene: TRBV11-2; j_gene: TRBJ2-7; d_gene: TRBD1; CDR3aa: CASSSRAGGLYEQYF; CDR3nt: TGTGCCAGCAGCTCCCGGGCAGGGGGCTTGTACGAGCAGTACTTC
abundance: .; v_gene: TRBV4-3; j_gene: TRBJ2-5; d_gene: .; CDR3aa: CASSQDRDGTVETQYF; CDR3nt: TGCGCCAGCAGCCAAGATCGAGACGGAACAGTTGAGACCCAGTACTTC
abundance: many; v_gene: TRBV30; j_gene: TRBJ1-1; d_gene: .; CDR3aa: CAWSVLDIEAFF; CDR3nt: TGTGCCTGGAGTGTACTGGACATCGAAGCTTTCTTT
abundance: many; v_gene: TRBV4-1; j_gene: TRBJ2-3; d_gene: TRBD2; CDR3aa: CASSQRLAGVGADTQYF; CDR3nt: TGCGCCAGCAGCCAACGGTTAGCGGGAGTAGGTGCAGATACGCAGTATTTT
abundance: .; v_gene: TRBV6-2/TRBV6-3; j_gene: TRBJ1-1; d_gene: TRBD1; CDR3aa: CASRWAGGTEAFF; CDR3nt: TGTGCCAGCAGATGGGCAGGGGGCACTGAAGCTTTCTTT
abundance: few; v_gene: TRBV9; j_gene: TRBJ2-5; d_gene: TRBD2; CDR3aa: CASSGGLALQETQYF; CDR3nt: TGTGCCAGCAGCGGAGGACTAGCGCTGCAAGAGACCCAGTACTTC
abundance: few; v_gene: TRBV30; j_gene: TRBJ2-7; d_gene: .; CDR3aa: CAWSVVSYEQYF; CDR3nt: TGTGCCTGGAGTGTAGTCTCCTACGAGCAGTACTTC
abundance: .; v_gene: TRBV7-9; j_gene: TRBJ2-7; d_gene: TRBD1; CDR3aa: CASSYSTGHEQYF; CDR3nt: TGTGCCAGCAGCTACTCGACAGGGCACGAGCAGTACTTC
abundance: few; v_gene: TRBV4-3; j_gene: TRBJ2-7; d_gene: .; CDR3aa: CASSQDLTTPADEQYF; CDR3nt: TGCGCCAGCAGCCAAGATCTTACTACCCCCGCTGACGAGCAGTACTTC
abundance: few; v_gene: TRBV2; j_gene: TRBJ2-1; d_gene: TRBD2; CDR3aa: CASSESSGSSYNEQFF; CDR3nt: TGTGCCAGCAGTGAAAGTAGCGGGAGCTCCTACAATGAGCAGTTCTTC
abundance: few; v_gene: TRBV12-3/TRBV12-4; j_gene: TRBJ1-1; d_gene: .; CDR3aa: CASSPPGASTEAFF; CDR3nt: TGTGCCAGCAGCCCTCCGGGGGCTAGCACTGAAGCTTTCTTT
abundance: few; v_gene: TRBV20-1; j_gene: TRBJ2-1; d_gene: TRBD2; CDR3aa: CSAREAGGRSTVSSYNEQFF; CDR3nt: TGCAGTGCTAGAGAAGCGGGGGGCCGTTCGACCGTGAGCTCCTACAATGAGCAGTTCTTC
abundance: many; v_gene: TRBV12-3/TRBV12-4; j_gene: TRBJ2-5; d_gene: .; CDR3aa: CASSFHSPQETQYF; CDR3nt: TGTGCCAGCAGTTTCCATAGTCCTCAAGAGACCCAGTACTTC
abundance: few; v_gene: TRBV9; j_gene: TRBJ1-1; d_gene: .; CDR3aa: CASSVDGGWSTEAFF; CDR3nt: TGTGCCAGCAGCGTAGATGGGGGTTGGAGCACTGAAGCTTTCTTT
abundance: .; v_gene: TRBV11-1; j_gene: TRBJ2-7; d_gene: TRBD2; CDR3aa: CASSSRPLAGVDEQYF; CDR3nt: TGTGCCAGCAGCTCAAGGCCACTAGCGGGAGTTGACGAGCAGTACTTC
abundance: .; v_gene: TRBV6-2/TRBV6-3; j_gene: TRBJ2-1; d_gene: .; CDR3aa: CASSQMPGTNHEQFF; CDR3nt: TGTGCCAGCAGTCAGATGCCCGGGACAAACCATGAGCAGTTCTTC
abundance: many; v_gene: TRBV28; j_gene: TRBJ2-3; d_gene: .; CDR3aa: CASSLWGRQTDTQYF; CDR3nt: TGTGCCAGCAGTTTATGGGGTAGGCAAACAGATACGCAGTATTTT
abundance: .; v_gene: TRBV27; j_gene: TRBJ1-6; d_gene: TRBD1; CDR3aa: CASSSTVRSGGDSYNSPIHF; CDR3nt: TGTGCCAGCAGTTCGACCGTCCGCTCAGGGGGAGACTCCTATAATTCACCCATCCACTTT
abundance: few; v_gene: TRBV29-1; j_gene: TRBJ2-2; d_gene: .; CDR3aa: CSVEVWDGESNTGELFF; CDR3nt: TGCAGCGTTGAAGTCTGGGACGGAGAATCTAACACCGGGGAGCTGTTTTTT